These 10 T cell receptor beta chains share one sample of origin, sequenced in a study of cytomegalovirus exposure and HLA in healthy donors. The primer mix had 60 Vbeta and 13 Jbeta primers. Libraries were prepared by immunoSEQ multiplex PCR; TCRdb keeps only in-frame clonotypes and omits some of them. The top ten clones hold under 7.5% of a sample with approximately 200,000 clones, about 81% of them seen once. Sequencing used PBMCs. The receptors shown here come from a woman aged 50 to 65 in good health and CMV-seropositive.

V and J are TRBV5-4 and TRBJ2-1; D is possibly TRBD1 (6 bases). Germline lookup yields CDR1 SGHNT and CDR2 YYREEE (reference sequence). Between the trimmed V and J ends, which lost 3 bases and 15 bases, there was a span of 22 bases. This CDR3 spans 14 amino acids. The CDR3: CASSWSGGGQGSFF. The CDR3 nucleotides read TGTGCCAGCAGCTGGTCTGGGGGTGGCCAGGGGTCGTTCTTC.

This chain links TRBV21-1 with TRBJ2-7; TRBD1 is taken as the D call from the table, unchecked against the DNA. TRBV21-1 is a recognized pseudogene. This CDR3 contains 18 residues. The CDR3 DNA reads as TGTGCCAGCAGCAAAACCTTGCTCCGGGACAGGGATTGCGACGAGCAGTACTTC. Translation gives CASSKTLLRDRDCDEQYF.

Notes on this clone: One end of the junction does not line up with germline, which may come from a read error. The V gene is TRBV7-9, the J gene TRBJ2-5; TRBD1 is a possible D gene (6 bases). The CDR3 is made up of 13 amino acids. Germline V gives CDR1 SEHNR, CDR2 FQNEAQ (reference sequence). The CDR3 loop reads CSSSQQGTETQYF. The CDR3 DNA sequence: TGTTCCAGCAGTCAACAGGGTACAGAGACCCAGTACTTC.

The chain couples TRBV6-1 to TRBJ2-1; TRBD2 matches at 9 bases. Trimming removed 3 bases from V and 7 bases from J; junction bases left unmatched: 7. Per germline, CDR1 MNHNS and CDR2 SASEGT. The CDR3 runs to 15 residues. CDR3 amino acids: CASSDWGLAKNEQFF. The CDR3 nucleotides are TGTGCCAGCAGTGATTGGGGACTAGCTAAGAATGAGCAGTTCTTC.

V is TRBV5-1 and J is TRBJ2-6; TRBD2 might be the D (6 bases). In germline, CDR1 is SGHRS, CDR2 YFSETQ. This CDR3 spans 15 amino acids. The germline V and J ends were trimmed by 4 bases and 3 bases, with 11 bases remaining between them. CDR3 in DNA: TGCGCCAGCAGCCCTACTAGCCGTGGGGCCAACGTCCTGACTTTC. This translates into CASSPTSRGANVLTF.

V and J are TRBV4-1 and TRBJ2-2, with unresolved D. Looked up from germline, CDR1 is MGHRA and CDR2 is YSYEKL. The CDR3 runs 15 residues. Between the trimmed V and J ends, which lost 4 bases and 1 base, there was a span of 10 bases. The CDR3 loop is CASSLRGLNTGELFF. In DNA form, the CDR3 reads TGCGCCAGCAGCCTTCGTGGCCTGAACACCGGGGAGCTGTTTTTT.

This sequence joins TRBV28 and TRBJ2-1; 12 positions agree with TRBD2. Germline values: CDR1 MDHEN, CDR2 SYDVKM. After removal of 3 bases from V and 10 bases from J, the junction contained 7 bases not matched to a gene. The CDR3 is 15 residues long. The CDR3 is CASSFETSGRREQFF. For the CDR3, the DNA is TGTGCCAGCAGTTTTGAGACTAGCGGGAGACGGGAGCAGTTCTTC.

In its sample, this clone was seen a few times. The genes are TRBV7-2 and TRBJ2-1, with a tentative D call TRBD2 (5 bases). The CDR3 consists of 14 residues. V lost 1 base and J 6 bases, leaving 10 bases between the germline ends. Germline V CDR1 and CDR2: SGHTA, FQGNSA. The CDR3 DNA reads TGTGCCAGCAGCTTAGGAGCTAGCTTCAATGAGCAGTTCTTC. It encodes CASSLGASFNEQFF.

This clone was seen a few times. The chain recombines TRBV2 with TRBJ2-7, with a tentative D call TRBD1 (5 bases). Trimming took 8 bases from V and 2 from J, leaving 16 bases between them. This CDR3 contains 14 residues. Germline assignment: CDR1 SNHLY and CDR2 FYNNEI. The CDR3 spells CASRLMDTTYEQYF. Here the CDR3 DNA reads TGTGCCAGCCGTCTAATGGACACCACCTACGAGCAGTACTTC.

V and J are TRBV6-6 and TRBJ1-2; 11 positions match TRBD1. The CDR3 runs 16 residues. Germline lookup yields CDR1 MNHNY and CDR2 SVGAGI (reference sequence). Trimming cost V 5 bases and J 8 bases; bases outside gene matches: 13. The chain's CDR3 is CASSRGGQGGSGGYTF. Here the CDR3 DNA reads TGTGCCAGCAGTCGCGGGGGACAGGGGGGCTCGGGCGGCTACACCTTC.